The 16 T cell receptor beta chains reported below all come from one sample, sequenced in a study of Graves' ophthalmopathy and Graves' hyperthyroidism. For repertoire sequencing, the TCR beta CDR3 regions were amplified from RNA transcripts. In the first round, RT-PCR was carried out with HTBI primers, and a multiplex PCR formed the second round. TCRdb re-called the multiplex PCR reads with MiXCR, one entry per CDR3 protein. The table records roughly 400,000 distinct CDR3 sequences, about a sixth of them present only once. The sample consisted of peripheral blood. The receptors were gathered from an adult woman with stable Graves' hyperthyroidism.

The rearrangement uses TRBV29-1 and TRBJ2-2; D perhaps matches TRBD1 (5 bases). The CDR3 spans 12 residues. Per germline, CDR1 SQVTM and CDR2 ANQGSEA. CDR3 sequence: CSINAGPGELFF. In nucleotides, the CDR3 is TGCAGTATAAATGCAGGGCCCGGGGAGCTGTTTTTT.

This clonotype has at least ten counts. This sequence joins TRBV27 and TRBJ1-6; D remains ambiguous. The CDR3 consists of 16 residues. CDR1 is MNHEY, CDR2 SMNVEV, per germline (reference sequence). V gave up 5 bases and J gave up 3 bases, with 14 bases separating them. The CDR3 loop is CASSTLGRNYNSPLHF. The CDR3 nucleotides are TGTGCCAGCAGTACCCTCGGCAGGAACTATAATTCACCCCTCCACTTT.

This chain links TRBV20-1 with TRBJ2-2, with 9 bases matching TRBD2. J lost 3 bases, V lost 2 bases, and 4 bases had no gene match. Germline V CDR1 and CDR2: DFQATT, SNEGSKA (reference sequence). There are 15 residues in the CDR3. CDR3 loop: CSARSSGTYTGELFF. In nucleotides, the CDR3 is TGCAGTGCTAGATCTAGCGGGACGTACACCGGGGAGCTGTTTTTT.

This clonotype has a count of ten or more. This rearrangement joins TRBV9 to TRBJ2-5, with 8 bases fitting TRBD1. With V trimmed by 7 bases and J by 9 bases, 14 bases remained unmatched. The CDR3 contains 14 residues. Germline loops: CDR1 SGDLS, CDR2 YYNGEE. CDR3 coding DNA: TGTGCCAGCGGACGGACAGGGACATCGGAGGCCCAGTACTTC. Translating gives CASGRTGTSEAQYF.

The V gene is TRBV6-1, the J gene TRBJ2-2; 9 bases match TRBD1. V gave up 2 bases and J gave up 6 bases; unmatched junction bases: 7. Germline lookup yields CDR1 MNHNS and CDR2 SASEGT. This CDR3 is 16 amino acids long. In DNA, the CDR3 is TGTGCCAGCAGTGAATTGGTGGGACAGGGCTCCGGGGAGCTGTTTTTT. It translates to CASSELVGQGSGELFF.

The chain recombines TRBV28 with TRBJ2-7; weak D call: TRBD1 (6 bases). The CDR3 contains 15 residues. Germline V CDR1 and CDR2: MDHEN, SYDVKM. Trimming stripped 3 bases from V and 1 base from J, with 13 bases between. The CDR3 DNA reads as TGTGCCAGCAGTTTCCAGGGGAAGGGGTCCTACGAGCAGTACTTC. It translates to CASSFQGKGSYEQYF.

In this sample, this clonotype turned up many times. DNA of the CDR3: TGTGCCAGCAGTGAATTATCAGGGGAAATTTCTATCACTGAAGCTTTCTTT. The encoded protein is CASSELSGEISITEAFF. The rearrangement uses TRBV28 and TRBJ1-1, with TRBD1 as a possible D gene (6 bases). V lost 5 bases to trimming and J lost 4 bases, with 23 bases between them. Germline CDR1 MDHEN, CDR2 SYDVKM. This CDR3 has 17 residues.

This clonotype was seen repeatedly, ten times or more. V usage is TRBV4-1 and J usage is TRBJ2-5; 7 bases match TRBD1. The CDR3 length is 15 residues. The ends lost 3 bases at V and 4 bases at J; junction bases unmatched: 8. Looked up from germline, CDR1 is MGHRA and CDR2 is YSYEKL. CDR3 sequence reads: CASSHTPPGGETQYF. As DNA, the CDR3 is TGCGCCAGCAGCCACACACCCCCAGGGGGAGAGACCCAGTACTTC.

This clonotype has a count of ten or more. J is TRBJ2-5 and V is TRBV7-2, with a weak D call TRBD1 (8 bases). Trimming pared 5 bases from V and 4 bases from J, leaving 14 bases between. CDR1 SGHTA and CDR2 FQGNSA come from the germline V gene. CDR3 length equals 14 residues. This CDR3 is CASSQTGGGETQYF. The CDR3, as DNA: TGTGCCAGCAGCCAAACAGGGGGGGGAGAGACCCAGTACTTC.

This clonotype was observed many times. The CDR3 spells CASSPALAGPKGYGYTF. DNA for the CDR3: TGTGCCAGCAGTCCGGCCTTAGCGGGGCCCAAGGGCTATGGCTACACCTTC. The chain combines TRBV28 with TRBJ1-2; possible D gene TRBD1, 5 bases. CDR3 length: 17 residues. The germline CDR1 and CDR2 sequences are MDHEN and SYDVKM. V was pared by 5 bases and J by 4 bases, with 23 bases between.

This clonotype was seen repeatedly, ten times or more. The J gene is TRBJ2-7, the V gene TRBV6-7; the D call may be TRBD1 or TRBD2 (5 bases each). TRBV6-7 is sorted into the ORF group, with uncertain function. V was trimmed by 6 bases and J by 2 bases, leaving 23 bases between them. The CDR3 loop spans 17 amino acids. This chain's CDR3 is CASRAKNSGGVPYEQYF. For the CDR3, the DNA is TGTGCCAGCAGGGCTAAAAACTCTGGGGGAGTACCCTACGAGCAGTACTTC.

V is TRBV5-1 and J is TRBJ1-1, with 10 nucleotides matching TRBD1. The CDR3 runs to 15 residues. The V segment lost 3 bases and the J segment 1 base; nucleotides outside the gene matches: 3. Germline-derived CDR1 and CDR2 are SGHRS and YFSETQ. The DNA for the CDR3 is TGCGCCAGCAGCTGGACAGGGGGAACGAACACTGAAGCTTTCTTT. It codes for CASSWTGGTNTEAFF.

At least ten counts were recorded for this clonotype. The V call is TRBV6-1, the J call TRBJ2-4; possible D gene TRBD2, 6 bases. Germline V gives CDR1 MNHNS, CDR2 SASEGT. Trimming left V 4 bases short and J 0 bases short, with 13 bases between. CDR3 length: 16 residues. The CDR3 loop is CASSGLAVVAKNIQYF. The CDR3 DNA is TGTGCCAGCAGTGGCTTAGCGGTTGTAGCCAAAAACATTCAGTACTTC.

This clonotype has a count of ten or more. The gene calls are TRBV27 and TRBJ2-5; unclear D gene. The CDR3 has 15 residues. Trimming took off 4 bases at V and 2 bases at J, with 14 bases between the two ends. Germline lookup yields CDR1 MNHEY and CDR2 SMNVEV (reference sequence). DNA for the CDR3: TGTGCCAGCAGTTCCTCCCTAGTAGGTCAAGAGACCCAGTACTTC. This gives the protein CASSSSLVGQETQYF.

The table lists this clonotype with a count of one. V usage is TRBV7-2 and J usage is TRBJ2-5; D perhaps matches TRBD1 (6 bases). V lost 7 bases and J 5 bases, leaving 14 bases between the germline ends. Germline assignment: CDR1 SGHTA and CDR2 FQGNSA. The length of the CDR3 is 13 residues. In DNA form, the CDR3 reads TGTGCCAGCAACGTGGACAGTCCGGAGACCCAGTACTTC. Encoded protein: CASNVDSPETQYF.

This clonotype was seen many times. The rearrangement links TRBV30 to TRBJ1-1; 7 bases are shared with TRBD1. This CDR3 region has 14 residues. V gave up 3 bases and J gave up 1 base; unmatched junction bases: 5. The V gene's germline CDR1 is GTSNPN and CDR2 SVGIG (reference sequence). The CDR3 loop is CAWRDRDRNTEAFF. The CDR3 DNA is TGTGCCTGGAGGGACCGGGACAGGAACACTGAAGCTTTCTTT.